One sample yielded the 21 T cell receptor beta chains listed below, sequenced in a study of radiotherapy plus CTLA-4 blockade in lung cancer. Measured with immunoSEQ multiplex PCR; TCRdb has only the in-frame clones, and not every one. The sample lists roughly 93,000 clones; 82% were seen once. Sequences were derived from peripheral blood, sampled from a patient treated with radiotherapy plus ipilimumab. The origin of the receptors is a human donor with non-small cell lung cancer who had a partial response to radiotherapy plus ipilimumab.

The CDR3 DNA follows: TGTGCCAGCAGCTTAGCGGGGACAATGAACACTGAAGCTTTCTTT. The encoded protein is CASSLAGTMNTEAFF. V and J are TRBV5-4 and TRBJ1-1, with a possible D match to TRBD1 (6 bases). Trimming took off 2 bases at V and 0 bases at J, with 11 bases between the two ends. There are 15 residues in the CDR3. Germline-derived CDR1 and CDR2 are SGHNT and YYREEE (reference sequence).

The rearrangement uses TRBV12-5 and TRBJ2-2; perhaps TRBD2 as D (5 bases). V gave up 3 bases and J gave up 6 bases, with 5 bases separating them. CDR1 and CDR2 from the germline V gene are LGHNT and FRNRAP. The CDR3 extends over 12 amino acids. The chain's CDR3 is CASGFSAGELFF. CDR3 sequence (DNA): TGTGCTAGTGGTTTTAGCGCCGGGGAGCTGTTTTTT.

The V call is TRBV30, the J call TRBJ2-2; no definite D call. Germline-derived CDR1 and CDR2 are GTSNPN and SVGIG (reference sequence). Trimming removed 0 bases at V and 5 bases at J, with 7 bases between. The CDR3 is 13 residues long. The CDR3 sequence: CAWSVRGTGELFF. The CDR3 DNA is TGTGCCTGGAGTGTACGAGGTACCGGGGAGCTGTTTTTT.

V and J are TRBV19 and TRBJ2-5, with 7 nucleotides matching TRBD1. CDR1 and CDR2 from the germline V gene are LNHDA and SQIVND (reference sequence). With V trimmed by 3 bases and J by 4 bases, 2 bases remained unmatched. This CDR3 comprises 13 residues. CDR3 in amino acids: CASSMWDRETQYF. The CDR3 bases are TGTGCCAGTAGTATGTGGGACAGAGAGACCCAGTACTTC.

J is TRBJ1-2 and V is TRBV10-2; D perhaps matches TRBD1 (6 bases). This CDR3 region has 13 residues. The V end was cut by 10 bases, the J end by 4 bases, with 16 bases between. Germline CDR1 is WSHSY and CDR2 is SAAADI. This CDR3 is CATSDSAGYGYTF. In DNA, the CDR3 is TGCGCCACCTCGGACAGCGCGGGCTATGGCTACACCTTC.

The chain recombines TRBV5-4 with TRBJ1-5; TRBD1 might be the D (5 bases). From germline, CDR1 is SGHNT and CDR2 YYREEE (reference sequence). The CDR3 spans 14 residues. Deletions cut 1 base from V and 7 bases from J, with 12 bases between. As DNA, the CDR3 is TGTGCCAGCAGCTTGATGGGAGGGGACCAGCCCCAGCATTTT. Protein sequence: CASSLMGGDQPQHF.

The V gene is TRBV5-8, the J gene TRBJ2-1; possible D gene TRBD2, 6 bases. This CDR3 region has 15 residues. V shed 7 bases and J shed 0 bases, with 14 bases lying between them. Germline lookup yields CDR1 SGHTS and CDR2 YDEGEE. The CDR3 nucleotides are TGTGCCAGCTGGGTCGGGGGAAGCTCCTACAATGAGCAGTTCTTC. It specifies CASWVGGSSYNEQFF.

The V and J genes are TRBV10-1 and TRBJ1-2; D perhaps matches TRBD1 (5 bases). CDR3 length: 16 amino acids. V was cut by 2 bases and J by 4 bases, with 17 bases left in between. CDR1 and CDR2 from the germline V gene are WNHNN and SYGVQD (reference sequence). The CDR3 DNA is TGCGCCAGCAGTGAGAAAAGGGGCCTAATTCCCTATGGCTACACCTTC. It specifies CASSEKRGLIPYGYTF.

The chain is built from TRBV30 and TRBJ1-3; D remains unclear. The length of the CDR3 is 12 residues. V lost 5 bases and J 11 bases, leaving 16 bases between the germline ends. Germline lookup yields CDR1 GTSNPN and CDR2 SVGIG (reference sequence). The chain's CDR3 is CAWVRPGNAIYF. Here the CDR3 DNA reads TGTGCCTGGGTGCGTCCGGGGAATGCCATATATTTT.

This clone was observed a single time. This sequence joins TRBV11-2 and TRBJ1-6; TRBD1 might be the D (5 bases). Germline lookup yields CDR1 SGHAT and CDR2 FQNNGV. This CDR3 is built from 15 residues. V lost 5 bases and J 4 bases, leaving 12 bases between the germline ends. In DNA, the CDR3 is TGTGCCAGCAGCCCCCCGGGGGTGTATAATTCACCCCTCCACTTT. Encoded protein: CASSPPGVYNSPLHF.

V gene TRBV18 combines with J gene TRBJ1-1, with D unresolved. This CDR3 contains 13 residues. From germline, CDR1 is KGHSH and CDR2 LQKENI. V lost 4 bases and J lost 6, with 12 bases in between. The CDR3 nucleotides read TGTGCCAGCTCACTGACACCGGAGGCTGAAGCTTTCTTT. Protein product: CASSLTPEAEAFF.

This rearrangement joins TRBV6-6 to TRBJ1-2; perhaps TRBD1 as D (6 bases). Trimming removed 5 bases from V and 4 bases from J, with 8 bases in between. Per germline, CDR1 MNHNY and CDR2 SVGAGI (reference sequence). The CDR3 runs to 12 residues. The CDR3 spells CASSEDSYGYTF. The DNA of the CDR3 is TGTGCCAGCAGTGAGGACAGCTATGGCTACACCTTC.

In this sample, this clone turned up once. The CDR3 protein is CASRLGGSERTGELFF. The CDR3 DNA follows: TGTGCCAGCCGACTCGGAGGGAGTGAGAGAACCGGGGAGCTGTTTTTT. The chain uses TRBV28 and TRBJ2-2, with a tentative D call TRBD2 (6 bases). Trimming removed 8 bases at V and 5 bases at J, with 21 bases between. There are 16 residues in the CDR3. Germline values: CDR1 MDHEN, CDR2 SYDVKM.

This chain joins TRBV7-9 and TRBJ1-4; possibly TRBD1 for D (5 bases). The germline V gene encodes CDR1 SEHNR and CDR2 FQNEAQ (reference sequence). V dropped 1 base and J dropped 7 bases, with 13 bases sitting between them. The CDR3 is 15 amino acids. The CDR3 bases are TGTGCCAGCAGCTTAGGATACAGCGGGGGTGAAAAACTGTTTTTT. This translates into CASSLGYSGGEKLFF.

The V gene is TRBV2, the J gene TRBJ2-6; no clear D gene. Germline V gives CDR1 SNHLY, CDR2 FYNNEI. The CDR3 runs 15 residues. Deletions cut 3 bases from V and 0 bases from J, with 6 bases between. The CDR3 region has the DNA TGTGCCAGCAGTGACGGTGTCTCTGGGGCCAACGTCCTGACTTTC. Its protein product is CASSDGVSGANVLTF. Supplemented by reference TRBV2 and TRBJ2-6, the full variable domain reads EPEVTQTPSHQVTQMGQEVILRCVPISNHLYFYWYRQILGQKVEFLVSFYNNEISEKSEIFDDQFSVERPDGSNFTLKIRSTKLEDSAMYFCASSDGVSGANVLTFGAGSRLTVL.

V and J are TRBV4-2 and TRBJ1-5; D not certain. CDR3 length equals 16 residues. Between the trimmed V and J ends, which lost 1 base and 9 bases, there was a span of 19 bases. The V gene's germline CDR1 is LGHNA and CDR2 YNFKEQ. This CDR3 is CASSQVIGDPPGPQHF. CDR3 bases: TGTGCCAGCAGCCAAGTCATAGGAGACCCGCCGGGGCCCCAGCATTTT.

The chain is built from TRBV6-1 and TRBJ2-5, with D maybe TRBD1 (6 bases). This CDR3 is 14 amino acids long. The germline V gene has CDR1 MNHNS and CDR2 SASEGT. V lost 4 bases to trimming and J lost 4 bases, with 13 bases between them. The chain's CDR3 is CASSVPGARETQYF. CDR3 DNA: TGTGCCAGCAGTGTCCCAGGGGCTCGAGAGACCCAGTACTTC.

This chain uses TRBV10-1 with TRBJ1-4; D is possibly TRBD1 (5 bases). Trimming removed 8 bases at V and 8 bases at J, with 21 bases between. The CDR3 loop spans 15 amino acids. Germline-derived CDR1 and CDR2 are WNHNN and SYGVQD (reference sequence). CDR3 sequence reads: CASSGGTAMGEKLFF. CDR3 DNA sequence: TGCGCCAGCTCCGGAGGGACGGCAATGGGGGAAAAACTGTTTTTT.

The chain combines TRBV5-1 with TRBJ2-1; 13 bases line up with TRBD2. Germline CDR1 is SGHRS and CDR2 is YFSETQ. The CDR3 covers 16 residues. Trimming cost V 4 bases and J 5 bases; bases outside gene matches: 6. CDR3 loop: CASSTGTSGAHNEQFF. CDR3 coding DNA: TGCGCCAGCAGCACCGGGACTAGCGGGGCCCACAATGAGCAGTTCTTC.

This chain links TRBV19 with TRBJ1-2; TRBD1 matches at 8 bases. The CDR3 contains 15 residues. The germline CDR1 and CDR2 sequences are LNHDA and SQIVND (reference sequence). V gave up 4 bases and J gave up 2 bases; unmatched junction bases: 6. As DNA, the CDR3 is TGTGCCAGTAGTAGGGACAGGAGCCAAAACTATGGCTACACCTTC. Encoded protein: CASSRDRSQNYGYTF.

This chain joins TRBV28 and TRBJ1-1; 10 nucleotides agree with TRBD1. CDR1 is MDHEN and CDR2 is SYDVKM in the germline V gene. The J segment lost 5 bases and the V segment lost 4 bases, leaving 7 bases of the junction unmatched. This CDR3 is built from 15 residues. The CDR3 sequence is CASSSIPGQGTEAFF. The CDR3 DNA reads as TGTGCCAGCAGTTCAATCCCGGGACAGGGGACTGAAGCTTTCTTT.